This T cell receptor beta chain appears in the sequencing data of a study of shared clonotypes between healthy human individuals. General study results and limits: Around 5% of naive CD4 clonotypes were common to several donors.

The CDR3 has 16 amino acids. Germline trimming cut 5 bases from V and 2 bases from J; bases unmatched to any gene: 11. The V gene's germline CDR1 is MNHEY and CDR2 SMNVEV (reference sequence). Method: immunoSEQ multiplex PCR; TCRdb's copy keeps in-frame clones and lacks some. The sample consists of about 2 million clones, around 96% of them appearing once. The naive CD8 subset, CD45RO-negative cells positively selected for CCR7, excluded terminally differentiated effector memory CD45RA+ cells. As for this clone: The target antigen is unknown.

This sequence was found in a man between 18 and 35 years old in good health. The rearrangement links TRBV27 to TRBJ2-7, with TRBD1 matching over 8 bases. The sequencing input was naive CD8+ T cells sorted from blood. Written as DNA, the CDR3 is TGTGCCAGCAGTCCCCTGGGACAGGTCAAGCCCTACGAGCAGTACTTC. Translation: CASSPLGQVKPYEQYF.